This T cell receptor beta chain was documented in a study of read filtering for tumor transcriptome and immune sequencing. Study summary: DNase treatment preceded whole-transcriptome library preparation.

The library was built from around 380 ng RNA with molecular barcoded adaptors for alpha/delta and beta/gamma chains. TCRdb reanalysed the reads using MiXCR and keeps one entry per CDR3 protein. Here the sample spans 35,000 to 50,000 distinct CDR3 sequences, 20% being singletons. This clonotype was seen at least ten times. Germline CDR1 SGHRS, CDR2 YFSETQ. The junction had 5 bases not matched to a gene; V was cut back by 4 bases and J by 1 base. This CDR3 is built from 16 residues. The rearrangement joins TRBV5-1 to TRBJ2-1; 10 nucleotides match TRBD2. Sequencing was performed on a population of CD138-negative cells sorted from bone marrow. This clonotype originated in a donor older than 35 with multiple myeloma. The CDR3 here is CASSPPGLASYNEQFF. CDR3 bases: TGCGCCAGCAGCCCCCCGGGACTAGCGTCCTACAATGAGCAGTTCTTC.